This T cell receptor beta chain is from a study of T cells in Graves' hyperthyroidism and ophthalmopathy. Study-level results: With a median lead of 6.5 months before onset, the model predicted ophthalmopathy. A 13 V-J model separated ophthalmopathy from stable hyperthyroidism.

This clonotype was counted at least ten times. The target antigen is unknown. Absent ophthalmopathy progression within 18 months defined stable Graves' hyperthyroidism. Fresh 10 ml peripheral blood yielded PBMCs. From germline, CDR1 is MDHEN and CDR2 SYDVKM. Trimming pared 1 base from V and 0 bases from J, leaving 10 bases between. There are 15 residues in the CDR3. RNA transcripts served as the template for amplifying TCR beta CDR3 regions. The TCR CDR3 first-round RT-PCR relied on the HTBI primer set. TCRdb re-analysed the multiplex PCR reads in MiXCR, keeping a single row per CDR3 protein. The top ten clones hold about 30% of a sample with 300,000 to 450,000 distinct CDR3 sequences, under 15% of them seen once.

The chain has TRBV28 and TRBJ2-7; TRBD2 is a possible D gene (6 bases). Sequenced input: blood. The TCR was taken from a woman aged 25-40 years with Graves' hyperthyroidism. The CDR3 DNA sequence: TGTGCCAGCAGTTTATTTGACGGGAGCTCCTACGAGCAGTACTTC. Residues: CASSLFDGSSYEQYF.